The 7 T cell receptor beta chains below all came from one sample that was sequenced in a study of STAT5B mutations in CD4+ large granular lymphocyte leukemia. Produced via immunoSEQ multiplex PCR; TCRdb's table is partial and in-frame only. This sample has 31,000 or so clones; 85% to 90% occur once, and the top ten carry about 0.41%. Sequencing used CD4+ T cells from blood buffy coats. These receptors were taken from a human donor in good health.

This sequence joins TRBV5-4 and TRBJ1-1, with D possibly TRBD1 on 5 matching bases. The CDR3 loop spans 15 amino acids. The germline V gene has CDR1 SGHNT and CDR2 YYREEE (reference sequence). Trimming left V 0 bases short and J 2 bases short, with 11 bases between. The DNA of the CDR3 is TGTGCCAGCAGCTTGGCCTGGGACGGCAACACTGAAGCTTTCTTT. This gives the protein CASSLAWDGNTEAFF.

The chain links TRBV5-6 to TRBJ1-1, with no clear D. CDR3 length equals 13 residues. V lost 4 bases to trimming and J lost 3 bases, with 10 bases between them. Germline V CDR1 and CDR2: SGHDT, YYEEEE. CDR3 sequence (DNA): TGTGCCAGCAGCCTGACACGGGACACTGAAGCTTTCTTT. Amino acids: CASSLTRDTEAFF. Filled out from reference TRBV5-6 and TRBJ1-1, the complete variable domain reads DAGVTQSPTHLIKTRGQQVTLRCSPKSGHDTVSWYQQALGQGPQFIFQYYEEEERQRGNFPDRFSGHQFPNYSSELNVNALLLGDSALYLCASSLTRDTEAFFGQGTRLTVV.

The J gene is TRBJ2-1, the V gene TRBV4-1, with D hard to call. Germline CDR1 reads MGHRA; CDR2 reads YSYEKL. V was clipped by 1 base and J by 12 bases, with 10 bases between them. CDR3 length: 12 amino acids. The CDR3 DNA reads as TGCGCCAGCAGCCAAGGGACGGCCAGGCAGTTCTTC. The encoded protein is CASSQGTARQFF.

V and J are TRBV5-1 and TRBJ2-5; TRBD1 agrees at 10 bases. The J segment lost 5 bases and the V segment lost 2 bases, leaving 3 bases of the junction unmatched. Germline V CDR1 and CDR2: SGHRS, YFSETQ. This CDR3 is built from 14 residues. The CDR3 reads CASSFGQGGETQYF. DNA of the CDR3: TGCGCCAGCAGCTTCGGACAGGGGGGTGAGACCCAGTACTTC.

The J gene is TRBJ2-3, the V gene TRBV5-1; TRBD2 matches 12 bases. CDR1 SGHRS and CDR2 YFSETQ come from the germline V gene. V lost 7 bases to trimming and J lost 5 bases; unmatched junction nucleotides: 5. The CDR3 is 14 residues long. The CDR3 DNA reads as TGCGCCAGCCGACTAGCGGGAGCTATAGATACGCAGTATTTT. Encoded protein: CASRLAGAIDTQYF.

The V gene is TRBV5-4, the J gene TRBJ2-5; 13 positions agree with TRBD2. Trimming at V came to 2 bases and at J to 3 bases, leaving 10 bases not matched to a gene. CDR3 length: 18 amino acids. Germline V gene lookup returns CDR1 SGHNT and CDR2 YYREEE (reference sequence). CDR3 protein: CASSFHLGLAGWEETQYF. The CDR3 DNA reads TGTGCCAGCAGCTTTCACCTGGGACTAGCGGGATGGGAAGAGACCCAGTACTTC.

J is TRBJ1-5 and V is TRBV28; TRBD1 is a possible D gene (6 bases). The germline gives CDR1 MDHEN, CDR2 SYDVKM. The V gene lost 3 bases and the J gene lost 3 bases, with 18 bases spanning the gap. The CDR3 has 17 amino acids. As DNA, the CDR3 is TGTGCCAGCAGTTTGCGGGACACCCGACGTGACAATCAGCCCCAGCATTTT. It encodes CASSLRDTRRDNQPQHF.